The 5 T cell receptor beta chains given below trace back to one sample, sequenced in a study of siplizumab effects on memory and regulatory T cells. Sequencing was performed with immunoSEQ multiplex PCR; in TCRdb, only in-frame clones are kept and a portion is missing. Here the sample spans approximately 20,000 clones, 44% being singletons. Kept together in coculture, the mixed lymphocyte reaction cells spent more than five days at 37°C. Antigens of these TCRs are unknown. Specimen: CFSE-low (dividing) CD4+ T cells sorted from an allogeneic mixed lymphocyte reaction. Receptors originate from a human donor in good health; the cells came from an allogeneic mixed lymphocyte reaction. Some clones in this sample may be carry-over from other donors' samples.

The CDR3 region is CASPGRTGTEAFF. CDR3 sequence (DNA): TGTGCCAGCCCGGGTCGGACGGGCACTGAAGCTTTCTTT. The chain uses TRBV6-6 and TRBJ1-1; D not certain. Germline CDR1 is MNHNY and CDR2 is SVGAGI (reference sequence). The CDR3 is 13 residues long. The V end lost 8 bases, the J end lost 4 bases, and 14 bases lay between the germline ends.

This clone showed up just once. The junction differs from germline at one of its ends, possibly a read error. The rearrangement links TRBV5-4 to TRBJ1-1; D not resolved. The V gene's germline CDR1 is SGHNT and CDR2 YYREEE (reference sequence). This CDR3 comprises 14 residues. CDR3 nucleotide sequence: TGCGCCAGCAGCCCGTGGACGGTGAACACTGAAGCTTTCTTT. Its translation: CASSPWTVNTEAFF.

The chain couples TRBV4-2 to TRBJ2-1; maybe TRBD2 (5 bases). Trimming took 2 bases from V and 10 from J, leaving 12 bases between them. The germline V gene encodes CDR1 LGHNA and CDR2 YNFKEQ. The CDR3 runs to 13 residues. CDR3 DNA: TGTGCCAGCAGCCAACGGACTCCGGAGGAGCAGTTCTTC. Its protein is CASSQRTPEEQFF.

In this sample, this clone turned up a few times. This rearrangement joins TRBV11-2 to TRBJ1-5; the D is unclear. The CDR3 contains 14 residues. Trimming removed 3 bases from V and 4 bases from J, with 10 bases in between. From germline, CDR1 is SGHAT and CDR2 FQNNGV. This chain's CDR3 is CASSFVAGNQPQHF. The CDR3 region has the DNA TGTGCCAGCAGCTTCGTGGCAGGTAATCAGCCCCAGCATTTT.

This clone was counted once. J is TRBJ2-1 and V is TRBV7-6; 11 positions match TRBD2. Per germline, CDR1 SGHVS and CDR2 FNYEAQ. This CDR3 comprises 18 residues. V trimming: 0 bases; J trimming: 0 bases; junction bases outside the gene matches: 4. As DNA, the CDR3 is TGTGCCAGCAGCTTAGCCTCTAGCGGGGGGAGCTCCTACAATGAGCAGTTCTTC. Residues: CASSLASSGGSSYNEQFF. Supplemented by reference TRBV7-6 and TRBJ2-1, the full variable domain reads GAGVSQSPRYKVTKRGQDVALRCDPISGHVSLYWYRQALGQGPEFLTYFNYEAQQDKSGLPNDRFSAERPEGSISTLTIQRTEQRDSAMYRCASSLASSGGSSYNEQFFGPGTRLTVL.